This T cell receptor beta chain was captured in a study of identical twins. This clonotype was recorded many times. A single record per CDR3 protein comes from TCRdb applying MiXCR to the 5' RACE reads. The sample carries about 430,000 distinct CDR3 sequences, about a fifth recorded once. The TCR originated in a man aged 50 or older in good health. Sequencing was carried out using naive T cells sorted from blood.

In DNA form, the CDR3 reads TGCGCCAGCAGCTTGCCCCTTCCGGGACAGGGATACGAGCAGTACTTC. Translating gives CASSLPLPGQGYEQYF. The chain employs TRBV5-1 and TRBJ2-7; 9 bases agree with TRBD1. This CDR3 contains 16 residues. Germline V gives CDR1 SGHRS, CDR2 YFSETQ. J gave up 4 bases and V 1 base, and 9 bases lay outside the gene matches.